The 9 T cell receptor beta chains reported below all come from one sample, sequenced in a study of neurological immune-mediated disorders. TCRdb reanalysed the 5' RACE reads using MiXCR and keeps one entry per CDR3 protein. The repertoire includes approximately 66,000 distinct CDR3 sequences, 3.4% of them detected once, and 3% to 4% sits in the top ten. Sequencing was done on a sample of PBMCs. These receptors all come from a man between 40 and 49 years old with multiple sclerosis.

This clonotype was detected ten times or more. The rearrangement joins TRBV21-1 to TRBJ2-7; no DNA check was done on the table's D call, TRBD1. TRBV21-1 is marked as a pseudogene. The length of the CDR3 is 17 residues. The DNA for the CDR3 is TGTGCCAGCAGCAAAAGGGCGCAGGAACAGGGGATCTACGAGCAGTACTTC. Translated, it gives CASSKRAQEQGIYEQYF.

This clonotype was seen repeatedly, ten times or more. V gene TRBV20-1 combines with J gene TRBJ2-5; D might be TRBD2 (5 bases). The V gene lost 0 bases and the J gene lost 1 base, with 12 bases spanning the gap. The CDR3 covers 15 residues. CDR1 is DFQATT and CDR2 is SNEGSKA in the germline V gene (reference sequence). The CDR3 loop reads CSARDPGSGQETQYF. In nucleotides, the CDR3 is TGCAGTGCTAGAGATCCGGGAAGCGGCCAAGAGACCCAGTACTTC.

This clonotype was found many times. The gene calls are TRBV5-1 and TRBJ2-5; TRBD1 matches at 9 bases. V gave up 4 bases and J gave up 4 bases; unmatched junction bases: 8. The CDR3 loop spans 15 amino acids. The V gene's germline CDR1 is SGHRS and CDR2 YFSETQ. CDR3 region: CASSPGTGKGETQYF. The CDR3 DNA follows: TGCGCCAGCAGCCCGGGGACAGGGAAGGGAGAGACCCAGTACTTC.

This clonotype was found many times. The chain recombines TRBV7-2 with TRBJ1-2, with D maybe TRBD1 (6 bases). Trimming left V 0 bases short and J 5 bases short, with 13 bases between. Germline V lookup: CDR1 SGHTA, CDR2 FQGNSA. The CDR3 contains 15 residues. The CDR3 loop reads CASSLADSLVYGYTF. CDR3 nucleotide sequence: TGTGCCAGCAGCTTAGCGGACAGCTTGGTATATGGCTACACCTTC. Complete variable domain (other parts from reference TRBV7-2 and TRBJ1-2): GAGVSQSPSNKVTEKGKDVELRCDPISGHTALYWYRQSLGQGLEFLIYFQGNSAPDKSGLPSDRFSAERTGGSVSTLTIQRTQQEDSAVYLCASSLADSLVYGYTFGSGTRLTVV.

Only a few counts were recorded for this clonotype. Sequence at one end of the junction differs from germline and may be a read error. This rearrangement joins TRBV7-9 to TRBJ2-2, with D unresolved. Germline V CDR1 and CDR2: SEHNR, FQNEAQ (reference sequence). CDR3 length equals 12 residues. Here the CDR3 DNA reads TGTGACAGCAGCACCTCGGACGGGGAGCTGTTTTTT. Protein product: CDSSTSDGELFF.

This clonotype was counted many times. This chain links TRBV5-1 with TRBJ1-1; D not resolved. The CDR3 loop spans 16 amino acids. Germline V gene lookup returns CDR1 SGHRS and CDR2 YFSETQ. V was trimmed by 9 bases and J by 1 base, leaving 22 bases between them. CDR3 protein: CANPPAGIEENTEAFF. The CDR3 region has the DNA TGCGCCAACCCACCCGCCGGGATAGAAGAGAACACTGAAGCTTTCTTT.

This clonotype was recorded many times. J is TRBJ1-2 and V is TRBV5-1; 7 bases align to TRBD1. The germline CDR1 and CDR2 sequences are SGHRS and YFSETQ. Trimming removed 3 bases from V and 2 bases from J; junction bases left unmatched: 7. The CDR3 runs to 15 residues. As DNA, the CDR3 is TGCGCCAGCAGCTGGTTGGACAGGAGAAACTATGGCTACACCTTC. Encoded protein: CASSWLDRRNYGYTF.

J is TRBJ2-2 and V is TRBV11-3; 7 nucleotides match TRBD1. Germline V gene lookup returns CDR1 SGHNT and CDR2 YENEEA. The V segment lost 5 bases and the J segment 4 bases; nucleotides outside the gene matches: 4. The CDR3 has 14 residues. CDR3 sequence (DNA): TGTGCCAGCAGCCTGACAGGGATCACCGGGGAGCTGTTTTTT. Amino acid sequence: CASSLTGITGELFF. Full variable domain (remainder filled in from reference TRBV11-3 and TRBJ2-2): EAGVVQSPRYKIIEKKQPVAFWCNPISGHNTLYWYLQNLGQGPELLIRYENEEAVDDSQLPKDRFSAERLKGVDSTLKIQPAELGDSAVYLCASSLTGITGELFFGEGSRLTVL.

This clonotype was seen at least ten times. The chain combines TRBV12-3 or TRBV12-4 with TRBJ1-2; TRBD1 is a possible D gene (6 bases). This CDR3 region has 15 residues. Trimming left V 1 base short and J 0 bases short, with 9 bases between. CDR3 DNA sequence: TGTGCCAGCAGTTTAGTAGGGGGATCTAACTATGGCTACACCTTC. Its translation is CASSLVGGSNYGYTF.